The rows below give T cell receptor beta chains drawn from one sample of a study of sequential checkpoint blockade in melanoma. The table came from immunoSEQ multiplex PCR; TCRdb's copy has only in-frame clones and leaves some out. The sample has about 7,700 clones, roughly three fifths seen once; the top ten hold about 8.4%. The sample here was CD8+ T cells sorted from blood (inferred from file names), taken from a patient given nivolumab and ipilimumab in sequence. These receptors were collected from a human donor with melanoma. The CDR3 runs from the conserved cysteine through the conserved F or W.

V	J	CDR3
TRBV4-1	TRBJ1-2	CASSQMQGGHYGYTF
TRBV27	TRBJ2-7	CASRLTGTYEQYF
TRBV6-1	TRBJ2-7	CASSEIGGPYEQYF
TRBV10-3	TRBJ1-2	CAISDFPLLYGYTF
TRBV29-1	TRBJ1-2	CSVVGQGAGYTF
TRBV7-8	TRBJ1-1	CASSLNSPEAFF
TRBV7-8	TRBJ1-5	CASSLATSGRGDQPQHF
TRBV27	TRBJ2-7	CASSLAGHYEQYF
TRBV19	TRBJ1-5	CASRSGAQPQHF
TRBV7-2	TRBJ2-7	CASSYSGPSYEQYF
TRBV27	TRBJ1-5	CASAWGVGQPQHF
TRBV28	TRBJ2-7	CASSYPSSGPSYEQYF
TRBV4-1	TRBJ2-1	CASSGGTRYEQFF
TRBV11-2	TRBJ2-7	CASSGLGPRGYEQYF
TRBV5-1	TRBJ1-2	CASSFTGSGGYTF
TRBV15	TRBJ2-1	CATSATSGEYNEQFF
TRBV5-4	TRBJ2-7	CASSLSGAPHEQYF
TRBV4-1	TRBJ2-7	CASSPLAGGTYEQYF
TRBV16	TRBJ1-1	CASSTRDRENTEAFF
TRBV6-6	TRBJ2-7	CASRKNLESYEQYF
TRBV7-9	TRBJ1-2	CASSGNLDRGYGYTF
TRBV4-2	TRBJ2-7	CASRLTSLGSYEQYF
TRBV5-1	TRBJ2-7	CASSFYRGGPYEQYF
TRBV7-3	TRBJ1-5	CASSLRPGNQPQHF
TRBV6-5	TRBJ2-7	CASSQFGDEQYF
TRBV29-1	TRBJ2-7	CSVELADYEQYF
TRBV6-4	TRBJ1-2	CASSPGTGLYGYTF
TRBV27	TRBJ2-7	CASSPKASGYEQYF
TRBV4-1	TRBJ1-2	CASSLPGGERDGYTF
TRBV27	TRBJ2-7	CASRRSSGPSYEQYF
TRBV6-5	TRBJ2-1	CASSYGTGLYEQFF
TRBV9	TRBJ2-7	CASSVAGAQSEQYF
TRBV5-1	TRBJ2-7	CASSPRGTRSYEQYF